This T cell receptor beta chain was found in a study of monozygotic twins with inflammatory bowel disease. After re-calling the 5' RACE reads, TCRdb lists one entry per CDR3 protein, DNA absent. The sample holds about 160,000 distinct CDR3 sequences. This CDR3 has 12 amino acids. Per germline, CDR1 SNHLY and CDR2 FYNNEI. Input material: blood. The sequence was collected from a human donor with ulcerative colitis or Crohn's disease, or a healthy co-twin of an affected twin (not recorded which). V is TRBV2 and J is TRBJ2-7. CDR3 sequence: CASSGIAHEQYF.